Below are 2 T cell receptor beta chains sequenced from a single sample in a study of cytomegalovirus exposure and HLA in healthy donors. PCR involved 60 Vbeta and 13 Jbeta primers. Libraries were prepared by immunoSEQ multiplex PCR; TCRdb keeps only in-frame clonotypes and omits some of them. This sample yields 150,000 or so clones, of which around four fifths are seen a single time; about 1.3% belongs to the top ten. Sample: PBMCs. These receptors all stem from a man between 25 and 39 years old in good health and CMV-seronegative.

J is TRBJ2-7 and V is TRBV27, with TRBD2 identical over 9 bases. In germline, CDR1 is MNHEY, CDR2 SMNVEV (reference sequence). The length of the CDR3 is 18 residues. The V gene end was trimmed by 4 bases and the J gene end by 2 bases; junction bases not matched to a gene: 15. In nucleotides, the CDR3 is TGTGCCAGCAGTTCCAGGGGGGCGGTAGCGGGAGACGCCTACGAGCAGTACTTC. It encodes CASSSRGAVAGDAYEQYF.

This clone was counted between two and nine times. This chain joins TRBV6-1 and TRBJ1-4, with 9 bases aligning to TRBD1. Trimming took 1 base from V and 10 from J; bases not matched to a gene: 7. This CDR3 spans 15 amino acids. The germline V gene encodes CDR1 MNHNS and CDR2 SASEGT. CDR3 sequence reads: CASSEVGTGRTKLFF. CDR3 coding DNA: TGTGCCAGCAGTGAAGTCGGGACAGGGAGGACAAAACTGTTTTTT.